Listed here is a single T cell receptor beta chain. Antigen unknown. Treatment described: some 19 received Ad26.COV2.S at low or high dose, single or two shots; 5 received placebo; per-sample allocation not given. Repertoires come from day 63 after the first vaccine or placebo injection. Ad26.COV2.S expressed prefusion-stabilized spike from the original Wuhan strain. The source of the sample is a study of Ad26.COV2.S vaccination and SARS-CoV-2 variants. Across the whole study: It was the COV1001 Ad26.COV2.S trial arm that included the donor. Intramuscular Ad26.COV2.S doses were given once or twice, 56 days apart. Whole-study findings and limits: Among vaccine recipients, spike-specific TCR breadth exceeded that of placebo recipients.

Profiling relied on immunoSEQ multiplex PCR, and the TCRdb table lists in-frame clones only, not all of them. Here the sample spans roughly 700,000 clones, roughly 90% being singletons. The source material was peripheral blood, sampled in a trial of Ad26.COV2.S vaccine versus placebo. The sequence was obtained from a person aged 18-60 years who received the Ad26.COV2.S COVID-19 vaccine or a placebo.

Here the CDR3 DNA reads TGCGCCAGCAGTGAGAACCTGCGGACTACAGACCGCGAGCAGTACTTC. It translates to CASSENLRTTDREQYF. This chain links TRBV10-2 with TRBJ2-7, with D maybe TRBD2 (6 bases). Germline loops: CDR1 WSHSY, CDR2 SAAADI. This CDR3 has 16 residues. V was pared by 2 bases and J by 6 bases, with 20 bases between.